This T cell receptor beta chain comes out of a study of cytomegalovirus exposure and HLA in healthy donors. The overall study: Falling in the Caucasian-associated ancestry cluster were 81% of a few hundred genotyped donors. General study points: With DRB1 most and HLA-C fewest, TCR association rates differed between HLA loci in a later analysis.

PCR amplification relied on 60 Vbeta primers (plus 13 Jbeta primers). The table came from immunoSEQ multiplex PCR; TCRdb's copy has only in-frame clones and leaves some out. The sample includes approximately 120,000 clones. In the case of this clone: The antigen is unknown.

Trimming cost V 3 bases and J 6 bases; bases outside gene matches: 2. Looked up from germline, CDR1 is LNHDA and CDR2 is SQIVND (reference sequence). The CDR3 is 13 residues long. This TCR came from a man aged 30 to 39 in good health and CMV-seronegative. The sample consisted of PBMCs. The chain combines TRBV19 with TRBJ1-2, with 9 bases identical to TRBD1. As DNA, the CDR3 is TGTGCCAGTAGTATGGGACAGGGTCATGGCTACACCTTC. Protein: CASSMGQGHGYTF.